These 26 T cell receptor beta chains were all obtained from the same sample, sequenced in a study of monozygotic twins with inflammatory bowel disease. TCRdb reprocessed the 5' RACE reads, keeping one entry per CDR3 protein, no DNA. The sample is made up of 150,000 to 200,000 distinct CDR3 sequences, and the top ten hold approximately 2.4% of it. The sequenced material came from blood. The receptors were sampled from a human donor with ulcerative colitis or Crohn's disease, or a healthy co-twin of an affected twin (not recorded which).

The chain has TRBV12-3 or TRBV12-4 and TRBJ1-1. CDR3 length: 13 amino acids. CDR3 residues: CASSFIRNTEAFF.

V usage is TRBV6-5 and J usage is TRBJ1-2; the D call of TRBD1 rests on TCRdb alone, since no DNA is present to check it. Germline lookup yields CDR1 MNHEY and CDR2 SVGAGI. CDR3 length: 15 amino acids. CDR3 residues: CASSSLDRAGYGYTF.

The rearrangement uses TRBV5-6 and TRBJ2-1; TCRdb proposes TRBD1, but this gene call is untestable without DNA. CDR3 length equals 15 residues. The germline V gene has CDR1 SGHDT and CDR2 YYEEEE. The CDR3 spells CASSLEVGADNEQFF.

The chain carries TRBV6-2 or TRBV6-3 and TRBJ2-7. The CDR3 runs to 13 residues. The V gene's germline CDR1 is MNHEY and CDR2 SVGEGT. This chain's CDR3 is CASSGLFSYEQYF.

The chain has TRBV10-3 and TRBJ2-5. This CDR3 is built from 14 residues. Germline values: CDR1 ENHRY, CDR2 SYGVKD. CDR3 amino acids: CAISESDNQETQYF.

The chain recombines TRBV12-3 or TRBV12-4 with TRBJ2-3; TCRdb's D call, TRBD2, is unchecked because there is no DNA. The CDR3 is made up of 17 amino acids. CDR3 loop: CASSLLAGGPGTDTQYF.

The chain employs TRBV20-1 and TRBJ2-2; TCRdb outputs TRBD1, but without DNA this stays unchecked. The CDR3 loop spans 15 amino acids. The germline gives CDR1 DFQATT, CDR2 SNEGSKA (reference sequence). The CDR3 loop reads CSADPGPKNTGELFF.

The chain couples TRBV6-2 or TRBV6-3 to TRBJ1-5. Germline-derived CDR1 and CDR2 are MNHEY and SVGEGT. The CDR3 is 13 amino acids. The CDR3 region is CASSYSSNQPQHF.

V is TRBV5-1 and J is TRBJ1-1. Germline V gene data show CDR1 as SGHRS and CDR2 as YFSETQ. The CDR3 contains 14 residues. The CDR3 region is CASSLTALNTEAFF. Full variable domain (rest looked up from reference TRBV5-1 and TRBJ1-1): KAGVTQTPRYLIKTRGQQVTLSCSPISGHRSVSWYQQTPGQGLQFLFEYFSETQRNKGNFPGRFSGRQFSNSRSEMNVSTLELGDSALYLCASSLTALNTEAFFGQGTRLTVV.

The chain is built from TRBV19 and TRBJ2-6; TCRdb's assignment of TRBD1 cannot be checked, as there is no DNA. CDR1 is LNHDA, CDR2 SQIVND, per germline (reference sequence). The CDR3 is 15 residues long. CDR3: CASSSRDSGANVLTF.

The V call is TRBV7-8, the J call TRBJ2-2. The CDR3 has 14 amino acids. CDR1 and CDR2 (germline): SGHVS, FQNEAQ. The CDR3 reads CASSLAARTGELFF.

J is TRBJ1-6 and V is TRBV7-9. The germline V gene has CDR1 SEHNR and CDR2 FQNEAQ (reference sequence). This CDR3 is 14 amino acids long. The CDR3 here is CASSSGLLNSPLHF.

The CDR3 protein is CSARVALDTQYF. The chain combines TRBV20-1 with TRBJ2-3. CDR3 length: 12 residues. In germline, CDR1 is DFQATT, CDR2 SNEGSKA (reference sequence).

The genes are TRBV4-2 and TRBJ2-1; TCRdb's D gene call, TRBD2, goes unchecked for lack of DNA. The CDR3 has 17 residues. Germline V gene sequence: CDR1 LGHNA, CDR2 YNFKEQ. CDR3 loop: CASSQDLRGGTYNEQFF.

This chain joins TRBV4-1 and TRBJ2-2; TCRdb outputs TRBD2, but without DNA this stays unchecked. The CDR3 sequence is 17 residues long. Germline CDR1 reads MGHRA; CDR2 reads YSYEKL. The CDR3 reads CASRHQGQGPNTGELFF.

The genes are TRBV11-1 and TRBJ1-2; the D call from TCRdb, TRBD1, cannot be confirmed without DNA. This CDR3 region has 15 residues. CDR1 SGHAT and CDR2 FQDESV come from the germline V gene (reference sequence). This CDR3 reads CASSLRDRANYGYTF. Variable domain in full (rest from reference TRBV11-1 and TRBJ1-2): EAEVAQSPRYKITEKSQAVAFWCDPISGHATLYWYRQILGQGPELLVQFQDESVVDDSQLPKDRFSAERLKGVDSTLKIQPAELGDSAMYLCASSLRDRANYGYTFGSGTRLTVV.

The rearrangement joins TRBV28 to TRBJ2-1; TCRdb picks TRBD1, but there is no DNA to check that call. Germline V gives CDR1 MDHEN, CDR2 SYDVKM. There are 14 residues in the CDR3. The CDR3 protein is CASSLLGDYNEQFF.

The chain links TRBV11-2 to TRBJ2-3; the TRBD2 assignment by TCRdb is unverifiable without DNA. This CDR3 has 16 amino acids. The germline gives CDR1 SGHAT, CDR2 FQNNGV. This CDR3 reads CASSPVGGSATDTQYF.

This chain links TRBV4-2 with TRBJ2-1. Germline V CDR1 and CDR2: LGHNA, YNFKEQ. This CDR3 region has 17 residues. The chain's CDR3 is CASSQGGRGGSYNEQFF.

The chain combines TRBV18 with TRBJ1-4. CDR3 length: 15 residues. Germline CDR1 and CDR2: KGHSH and LQKENI. The CDR3 here is CASSPGLPSNEKLFF. The complete variable domain, with remaining parts taken from reference TRBV18 and TRBJ1-4, reads NAGVMQNPRHLVRRRGQEARLRCSPMKGHSHVYWYRQLPEEGLKFMVYLQKENIIDESGMPKERFSAEFPKEGPSILRIQQVVRGDSAAYFCASSPGLPSNEKLFFGSGTQLSVL.

The rearrangement uses TRBV27 and TRBJ2-7. CDR1 is MNHEY and CDR2 is SMNVEV in the germline V gene (reference sequence). This CDR3 spans 13 amino acids. The CDR3 protein is CASSFTVSYEQYF.

The rearrangement uses TRBV7-3 and TRBJ2-7. CDR3 length equals 12 residues. Germline lookup yields CDR1 SGHTA and CDR2 FQGTGA. The CDR3: CASSLSGGEQYF.

The chain is built from TRBV20-1 and TRBJ2-7; the D gene TCRdb calls, TRBD1, cannot be checked with no DNA. The CDR3 spans 14 residues. CDR1 and CDR2 (germline): DFQATT, SNEGSKA (reference sequence). The CDR3 is CSAAGGGDSYEQYF.

This CDR3 is CASSLGWGDTQYF. This chain uses TRBV27 with TRBJ2-3. In germline, CDR1 is MNHEY, CDR2 SMNVEV (reference sequence). The CDR3 is 13 residues long.

This chain links TRBV20-1 with TRBJ2-7. Germline CDR1 is DFQATT and CDR2 is SNEGSKA (reference sequence). CDR3 length equals 11 residues. The CDR3: CSADSSYEQYF.

The J gene is TRBJ2-7, the V gene TRBV11-3; the D call of TRBD1 rests on TCRdb alone, since no DNA is present to check it. Germline V gene sequence: CDR1 SGHNT, CDR2 YENEEA. The CDR3 is made up of 18 amino acids. The CDR3 sequence is CASSLVRDVGAAFYEQYF.